This T cell receptor beta chain was sequenced for a study of T cells in Graves' hyperthyroidism and ophthalmopathy. This clonotype was seen many times. Its target is unknown. General observations from the study: Ophthalmopathy prediction by the model preceded onset by a median approximately six months. Among clonotypes expanded in thyroid above 0.001, most were also found in blood.

The source material, RNA transcripts, was used to amplify TCR beta CDR3 regions. The TCR CDR3 first-round RT-PCR relied on the HTBI primer set. Using its own MiXCR run on the multiplex PCR reads, TCRdb lists one record per CDR3 protein. The sample carries roughly 500,000 distinct CDR3 sequences, approximately 22% recorded once. Unmatched junction bases numbered 5, after V lost 0 bases and J lost 2 bases. The CDR3 spans 15 residues. The germline V gene encodes CDR1 SGHRS and CDR2 YFSETQ. This sequence originates from a woman in her 70s with Graves' ophthalmopathy. The sample consisted of blood. The chain recombines TRBV5-1 with TRBJ2-7; 7 bases fit TRBD1. The CDR3 region has the DNA TGCGCCAGCAGCTTGGGACAGGGCCTAACCTACGAGCAGTACTTC. This translates into CASSLGQGLTYEQYF. Full variable domain (missing parts from reference TRBV5-1 and TRBJ2-7): KAGVTQTPRYLIKTRGQQVTLSCSPISGHRSVSWYQQTPGQGLQFLFEYFSETQRNKGNFPGRFSGRQFSNSRSEMNVSTLELGDSALYLCASSLGQGLTYEQYFGPGTRLTVT.